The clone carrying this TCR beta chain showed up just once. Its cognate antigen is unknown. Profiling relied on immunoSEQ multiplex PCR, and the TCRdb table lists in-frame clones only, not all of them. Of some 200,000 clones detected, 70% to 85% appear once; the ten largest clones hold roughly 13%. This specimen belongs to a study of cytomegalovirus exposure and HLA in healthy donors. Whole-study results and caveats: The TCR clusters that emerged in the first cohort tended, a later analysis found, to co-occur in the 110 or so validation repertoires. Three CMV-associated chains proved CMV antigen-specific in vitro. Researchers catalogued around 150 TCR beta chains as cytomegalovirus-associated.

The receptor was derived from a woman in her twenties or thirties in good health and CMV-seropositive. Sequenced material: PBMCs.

CDR3 sequence: CASSLETGLSYGYTF. The DNA for the CDR3 is TGTGCCAGCAGCTTAGAAACAGGACTATCCTATGGCTACACCTTC. The gene calls are TRBV7-2 and TRBJ1-2, with TRBD1 as a possible D gene (5 bases). CDR1 SGHTA and CDR2 FQGNSA come from the germline V gene. Trimming pared 1 base from V and 4 bases from J, leaving 13 bases between. The CDR3 has 15 residues.